The clone carrying this TCR beta chain was observed many times. Its antigen is as yet unknown. The data belong to a study of T-cell reconstitution after alpha-beta-depleted transplantation in children. TCRbeta library preparation incorporated unique molecular identifiers. TCRdb called the PCR reads again in MiXCR, with one record for every CDR3 protein. Among 240,000 or so distinct CDR3 sequences listed, under 9.5% were seen once. Study-wide points: Newly generated T cells supplied most T-cell counts and diversity one year post-transplant.

Trimming took 5 bases from V and 3 from J; bases not matched to a gene: 9. This CDR3 is built from 15 residues. The sample in question was PBMCs, mostly from graft donor cells, obtained 180 days after TCRalphabeta/CD19-depleted stem cell transplant. This sequence originates from a male patient younger than 18 who had a stem cell transplant for acute lymphoblastic leukemia, so the T cells may come from the graft donor. This chain joins TRBV12-3 or TRBV12-4 and TRBJ2-7; 8 nucleotides match TRBD2. CDR3 region: CASSPGGSGVYEQYF. The CDR3 DNA follows: TGTGCCAGCAGTCCGGGGGGGTCAGGGGTCTACGAGCAGTACTTC.